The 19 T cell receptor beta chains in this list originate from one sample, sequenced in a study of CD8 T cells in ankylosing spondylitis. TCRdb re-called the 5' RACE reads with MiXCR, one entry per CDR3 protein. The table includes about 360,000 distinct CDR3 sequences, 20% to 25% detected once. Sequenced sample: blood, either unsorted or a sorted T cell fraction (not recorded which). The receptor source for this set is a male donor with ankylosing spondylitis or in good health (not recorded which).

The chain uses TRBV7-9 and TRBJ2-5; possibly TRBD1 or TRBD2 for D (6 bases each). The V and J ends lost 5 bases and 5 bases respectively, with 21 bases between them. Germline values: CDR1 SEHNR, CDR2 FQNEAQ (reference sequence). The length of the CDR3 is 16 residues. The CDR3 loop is CASSIGGEDWGETQYF. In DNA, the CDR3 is TGTGCCAGCAGCATCGGGGGCGAGGATTGGGGGGAGACCCAGTACTTC.

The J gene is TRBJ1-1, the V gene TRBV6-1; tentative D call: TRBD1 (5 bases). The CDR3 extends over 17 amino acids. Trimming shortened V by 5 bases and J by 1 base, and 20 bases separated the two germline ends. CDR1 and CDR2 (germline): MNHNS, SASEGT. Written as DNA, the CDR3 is TGTGCCAGCAGTCTCCCCCCAGGGACCCCTACGAACACTGAAGCTTTCTTT. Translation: CASSLPPGTPTNTEAFF.

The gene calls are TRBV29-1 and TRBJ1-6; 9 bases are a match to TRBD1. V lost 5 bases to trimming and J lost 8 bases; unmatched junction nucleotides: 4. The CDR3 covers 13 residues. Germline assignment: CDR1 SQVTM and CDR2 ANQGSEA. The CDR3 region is CSVSTGGYSPLHF. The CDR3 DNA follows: TGCAGCGTTTCAACAGGGGGCTATTCACCCCTCCACTTT.

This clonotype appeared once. The CDR3 nucleotides are TGCAGTGCTACCCCAGGGACTAATGAGCAGTTCTTC. It encodes CSATPGTNEQFF. The chain employs TRBV20-1 and TRBJ2-1; a possible D gene is TRBD2 (6 bases). V was pared by 4 bases and J by 7 bases, with 11 bases between. Looked up from germline, CDR1 is DFQATT and CDR2 is SNEGSKA (reference sequence). There are 12 residues in the CDR3.

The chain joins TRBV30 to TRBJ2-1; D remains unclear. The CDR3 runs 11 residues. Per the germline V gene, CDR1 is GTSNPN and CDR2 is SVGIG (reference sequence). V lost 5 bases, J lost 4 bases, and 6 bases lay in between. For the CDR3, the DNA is TGTGCCTGGGACACGTACAATGAGCAGTTCTTC. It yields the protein CAWDTYNEQFF.

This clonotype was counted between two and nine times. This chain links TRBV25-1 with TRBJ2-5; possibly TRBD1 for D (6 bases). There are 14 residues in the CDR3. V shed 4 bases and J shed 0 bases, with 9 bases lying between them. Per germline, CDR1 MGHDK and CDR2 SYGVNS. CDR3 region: CASSGDRNQETQYF. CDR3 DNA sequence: TGTGCCAGCAGTGGAGACAGGAACCAAGAGACCCAGTACTTC.

The CDR3 region is CAIGNYNEQFF. The CDR3 nucleotides are TGTGCCATCGGCAACTACAATGAGCAGTTCTTC. The chain couples TRBV10-3 to TRBJ2-1, with D uncertain. The CDR3 has 11 residues. Trimming removed 8 bases at V and 3 bases at J, with 5 bases between. The germline V gene encodes CDR1 ENHRY and CDR2 SYGVKD.

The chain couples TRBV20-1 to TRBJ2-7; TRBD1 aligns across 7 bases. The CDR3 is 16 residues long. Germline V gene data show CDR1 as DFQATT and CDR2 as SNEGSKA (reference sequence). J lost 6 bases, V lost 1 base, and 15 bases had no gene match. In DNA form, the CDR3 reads TGCAGTGCTAGAGTTCGACAGGGCGAAAACTACGGCGAGCAGTACTTC. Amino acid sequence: CSARVRQGENYGEQYF.

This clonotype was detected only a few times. The CDR3 loop reads CSVGDLSPFEQFF. The DNA of the CDR3 is TGCAGCGTTGGGGACCTCAGCCCTTTTGAGCAGTTCTTC. The chain recombines TRBV29-1 with TRBJ2-1; TRBD1 or TRBD2 may be the D gene (5 bases each). Germline lookup yields CDR1 SQVTM and CDR2 ANQGSEA. The V end was cut by 4 bases, the J end by 9 bases, with 16 bases between. This CDR3 spans 13 amino acids.

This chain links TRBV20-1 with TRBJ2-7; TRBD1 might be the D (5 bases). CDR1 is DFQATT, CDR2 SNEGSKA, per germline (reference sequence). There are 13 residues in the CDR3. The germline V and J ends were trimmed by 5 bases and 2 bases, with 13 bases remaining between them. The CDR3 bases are TGCAGTGCTCGACAGTACTCAACCTACGAGCAGTACTTC. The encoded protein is CSARQYSTYEQYF.

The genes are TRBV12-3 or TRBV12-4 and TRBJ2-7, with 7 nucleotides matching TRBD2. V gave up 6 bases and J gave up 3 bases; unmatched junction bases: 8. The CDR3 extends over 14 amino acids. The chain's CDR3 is CASSDGGSYYEQYF. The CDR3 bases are TGTGCCAGCAGCGACGGGGGGTCATACTACGAGCAGTACTTC.

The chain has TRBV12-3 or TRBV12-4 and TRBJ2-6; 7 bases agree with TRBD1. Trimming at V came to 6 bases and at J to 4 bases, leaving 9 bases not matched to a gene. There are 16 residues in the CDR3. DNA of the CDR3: TGTGCCAGCAGGAACACAGGGGTGGAAGGGGCCAACGTCCTGACTTTC. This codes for CASRNTGVEGANVLTF.

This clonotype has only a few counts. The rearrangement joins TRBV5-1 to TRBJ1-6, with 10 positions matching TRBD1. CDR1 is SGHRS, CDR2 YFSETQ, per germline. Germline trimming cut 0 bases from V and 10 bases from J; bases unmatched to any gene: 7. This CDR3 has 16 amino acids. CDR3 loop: CASSLVGQGIKSPLHF. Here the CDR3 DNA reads TGCGCCAGCAGCTTGGTGGGACAGGGGATTAAGTCACCCCTCCACTTT.

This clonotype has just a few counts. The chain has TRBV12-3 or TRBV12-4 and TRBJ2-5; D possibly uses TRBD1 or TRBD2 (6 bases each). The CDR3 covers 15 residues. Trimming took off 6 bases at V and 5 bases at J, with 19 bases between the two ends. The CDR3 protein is CASSPIPGGGETQYF. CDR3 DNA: TGTGCCAGCAGCCCCATCCCCGGGGGCGGGGAGACCCAGTACTTC.

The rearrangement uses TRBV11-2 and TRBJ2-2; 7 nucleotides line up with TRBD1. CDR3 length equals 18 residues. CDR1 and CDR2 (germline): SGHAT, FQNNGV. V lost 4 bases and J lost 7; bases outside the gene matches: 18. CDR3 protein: CASSYGRLWQGVNGELFF. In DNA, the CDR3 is TGTGCCAGCAGCTACGGACGACTGTGGCAGGGGGTAAACGGGGAGCTGTTTTTT.

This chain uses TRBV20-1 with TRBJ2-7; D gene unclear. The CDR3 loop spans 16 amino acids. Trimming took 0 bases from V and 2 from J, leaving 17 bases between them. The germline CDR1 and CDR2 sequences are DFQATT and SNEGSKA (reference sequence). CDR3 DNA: TGCAGTGCTAGAGACCGCCCGGACCTTTCCCCCTACGAGCAGTACTTC. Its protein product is CSARDRPDLSPYEQYF.

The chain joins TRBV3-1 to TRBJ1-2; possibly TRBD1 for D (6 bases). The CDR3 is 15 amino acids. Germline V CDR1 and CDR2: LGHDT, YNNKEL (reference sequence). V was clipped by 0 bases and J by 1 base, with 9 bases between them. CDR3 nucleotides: TGTGCCAGCAGCCAAGATTGGACAGATAACTATGGCTACACCTTC. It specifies CASSQDWTDNYGYTF.

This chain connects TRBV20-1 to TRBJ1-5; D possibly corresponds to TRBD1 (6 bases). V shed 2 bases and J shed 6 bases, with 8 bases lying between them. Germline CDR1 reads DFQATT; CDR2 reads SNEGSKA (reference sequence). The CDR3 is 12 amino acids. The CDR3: CSARTGTQPQHF. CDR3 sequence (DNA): TGCAGTGCTAGAACAGGGACTCAGCCCCAGCATTTT.

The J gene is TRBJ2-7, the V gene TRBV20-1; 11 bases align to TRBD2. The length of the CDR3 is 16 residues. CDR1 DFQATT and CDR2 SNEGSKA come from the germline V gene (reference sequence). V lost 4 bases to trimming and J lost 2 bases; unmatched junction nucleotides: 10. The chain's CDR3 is CSAKRLAGRSTYEQYF. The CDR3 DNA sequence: TGCAGTGCTAAACGACTAGCGGGACGGTCTACCTACGAGCAGTACTTC.